Below are 14 T cell receptor beta chains sequenced from a single sample in a study of post-analysis software for immune sequencing data. Researchers reported that TCR beta cDNA libraries carried unique molecular identifiers. TCRdb ran MiXCR on the PCR reads and lists one entry per CDR3 protein. Of approximately 350,000 distinct CDR3 sequences detected, 30% to 45% appear once; the ten largest clones hold roughly 12%. The study's findings and limits: TRBV5-6, TRBV5-1 and TRBV20-1 belonged to a set of roughly 5 TRBV segments that were more frequent in patients than controls.

These receptors are not linked to any known antigen. Input material: blood. These receptors were taken from a girl under 18 with multiple sclerosis.

The V gene is TRBV7-3, the J gene TRBJ1-1; D gene uncertain. Germline V gene data show CDR1 as SGHTA and CDR2 as FQGTGA. The CDR3 has 13 amino acids. The ends were cut back, 5 bases at V and 4 bases at J, with 11 bases in the middle. CDR3 protein: CASSAQQSTEAFF. CDR3 bases: TGTGCCAGCAGCGCGCAACAGAGCACTGAAGCTTTCTTT.

This chain connects TRBV12-3 or TRBV12-4 to TRBJ1-5; D perhaps matches TRBD1 (6 bases). Trimming pared 5 bases from V and 10 bases from J, leaving 18 bases between. There are 14 residues in the CDR3. The CDR3 region is CASSTERGGGPQHF. DNA for the CDR3: TGTGCCAGCAGTACCGAAAGGGGGGGAGGACCCCAGCATTTT.

With respect to this clonotype: A junction end diverges from the germline sequence, so it may reflect a read error. V gene TRBV5-5 combines with J gene TRBJ1-2; D gene uncertain. Germline CDR1 SGHKS, CDR2 YYEKEE (reference sequence). This CDR3 region has 12 residues. The CDR3 here is CASSLDRDGCTF. DNA of the CDR3: TGTGCCAGCAGCTTGGACCGGGATGGCTGCACCTTC.

This clonotype was found a few times. The chain carries TRBV7-9 and TRBJ2-7; 7 bases map to TRBD1. The CDR3 is 14 amino acids. The junction had 10 bases not matched to a gene; V was cut back by 5 bases and J by 6 bases. CDR1 and CDR2 (germline): SEHNR, FQNEAQ (reference sequence). The CDR3: CASSIEDRFGEQYF. CDR3 sequence (DNA): TGTGCCAGCAGCATAGAGGACAGGTTCGGCGAGCAGTACTTC.

The chain uses TRBV20-1 and TRBJ1-1, with 9 nucleotides matching TRBD1. Per the germline V gene, CDR1 is DFQATT and CDR2 is SNEGSKA (reference sequence). The CDR3 spans 14 residues. With 5 bases clipped from V and 0 bases from J, the junction kept 4 bases outside the gene matches. CDR3 amino acids: CSAGQGKLNTEAFF. CDR3 coding DNA: TGCAGTGCTGGACAGGGGAAACTGAACACTGAAGCTTTCTTT.

This clonotype was found a few times. The rearrangement joins TRBV25-1 to TRBJ2-1; D might be TRBD1 (6 bases). The CDR3 runs 16 residues. With 5 bases removed from V and 3 bases from J, the gap between germline ends came to 17 bases. The V gene's germline CDR1 is MGHDK and CDR2 SYGVNS. DNA of the CDR3: TGTGCCAGCAGTTCCACCGTCGACAGGCACTACAATGAGCAGTTCTTC. The encoded protein is CASSSTVDRHYNEQFF.

In this sample, this clonotype turned up a few times. The chain carries TRBV13 and TRBJ1-2; D is ambiguous. Per the germline V gene, CDR1 is PRHDT and CDR2 is FYEKMQ (reference sequence). CDR3 length: 13 amino acids. Between the trimmed V and J ends, which lost 7 bases and 0 bases, there was a span of 9 bases. CDR3 in DNA: TGTGCCAGCAATTTGGGAGCTAACTATGGCTACACCTTC. Its protein is CASNLGANYGYTF.

The chain couples TRBV20-1 to TRBJ2-3; 11 bases agree with TRBD1. The trim removed 3 bases at V and 5 bases at J, leaving 10 bases unmatched. The germline gives CDR1 DFQATT, CDR2 SNEGSKA (reference sequence). The CDR3 has 16 residues. CDR3 bases: TGCAGTGCTAGGAGGACAGGGGGCATGAGTGGAGATACGCAGTATTTT. Encoded protein: CSARRTGGMSGDTQYF.

This clonotype occurred a few times. V gene TRBV7-2 combines with J gene TRBJ2-7, with TRBD1 identical over 8 bases. CDR1 SGHTA and CDR2 FQGNSA come from the germline V gene. This CDR3 region has 14 residues. V was pared by 5 bases and J by 3 bases, with 6 bases of the junction left unmatched. The CDR3 DNA reads TGTGCCAGCAGCGACAGGGGTGGCCGCTACGAGCAGTACTTC. It translates to CASSDRGGRYEQYF.

The chain carries TRBV2 and TRBJ1-2, with 7 bases lining up with TRBD1. From germline, CDR1 is SNHLY and CDR2 FYNNEI. The CDR3 contains 15 residues. The ends lost 5 bases at V and 8 bases at J; junction bases unmatched: 14. The CDR3 here is CASSRDSPDLGGYTF. CDR3 sequence (DNA): TGTGCCAGCAGTAGGGACAGTCCGGACCTAGGAGGCTACACCTTC.

This clonotype was observed at least ten times. The chain couples TRBV7-2 to TRBJ2-5, with TRBD1 matching over 10 bases. This CDR3 comprises 17 residues. Per germline, CDR1 SGHTA and CDR2 FQGNSA. The V and J ends lost 1 base and 5 bases, in that order; junction bases with no gene match: 10. Here the CDR3 reads CASSLVVDRGRRETQYF. In nucleotides, the CDR3 is TGTGCCAGCAGCTTAGTGGTTGACAGGGGGCGAAGGGAGACCCAGTACTTC.

The chain joins TRBV18 to TRBJ1-2; 9 nucleotides line up with TRBD1. Trimming cost V 1 base and J 8 bases; bases outside gene matches: 11. Germline V gene data show CDR1 as KGHSH and CDR2 as LQKENI. The CDR3 consists of 16 residues. The DNA for the CDR3 is TGTGCCAGCTCACCACTACAGGACAGGGGCCCCTGGGGCTACACCTTC. The encoded protein is CASSPLQDRGPWGYTF.

This clonotype showed up many times. The rearrangement joins TRBV6-6 to TRBJ1-5; D may be TRBD1 (5 bases). The V gene's germline CDR1 is MNHNY and CDR2 SVGAGI (reference sequence). The ends were cut back, 8 bases at V and 0 bases at J, with 14 bases in the middle. The CDR3 has 15 residues. CDR3 amino acids: CASLTGSISNQPQHF. CDR3 in DNA: TGTGCCAGCTTAACAGGTTCTATTAGCAATCAGCCCCAGCATTTT.

This sequence joins TRBV6-2 or TRBV6-3 and TRBJ2-7, with D maybe TRBD2 (5 bases). Per the germline V gene, CDR1 is MNHEY and CDR2 is SVGEGT. Trimming took off 6 bases at V and 2 bases at J, with 23 bases between the two ends. The CDR3 consists of 17 residues. CDR3 loop: CASRQTYSVTRTYEQYF. As DNA, the CDR3 is TGTGCCAGCAGACAAACCTATAGCGTAACAAGGACCTACGAGCAGTACTTC.